Listed below are T cell receptor beta chains from one sample, sequenced in a study of Ad26.COV2.S vaccination and SARS-CoV-2 variants. The data were produced by immunoSEQ multiplex PCR, yet TCRdb's version contains in-frame clones alone and is incomplete. The sample has roughly 400,000 clones; less than 95% are singletons. The material was peripheral blood, obtained in a trial of Ad26.COV2.S vaccine versus placebo. The receptors come from a person between 18 and 60 years old who received the Ad26.COV2.S COVID-19 vaccine or a placebo. The CDR3 runs from the conserved cysteine through the conserved F or W. A D gene is named only where the DNA matches it firmly. Rows may omit the clone size; those that give it use once, few, many or a size class.

>TRBV28|TRBD2|TRBJ2-7|NA
TGTGCCAGCAGGGGACTAGCGGGACTCAACGAGCAGTACTTC
CASRGLAGLNEQYF
>TRBV18|NA|TRBJ1-1|NA
TGTGCCAGCTCACCGGCAGAGAACACTGAAGCTTTCTTT
CASSPAENTEAFF
>TRBV19|NA|TRBJ2-6|once
TGTGCCAGTAGCGACGGCACTGGGGCCAACGTCCTGACTTTC
CASSDGTGANVLTF
>TRBV28|NA|TRBJ2-7|once
TGTGCCAGCAGTTTGATCTGGTCAGGGACCTACGAGCAGTACTTC
CASSLIWSGTYEQYF
>TRBV24-1|TRBD2|TRBJ2-3|NA
TGTGCCACCAGTGATCCCGGGACTAGCGGGAGGAATCAAGATACGCAGTATTTT
CATSDPGTSGRNQDTQYF
>TRBV18|TRBD1|TRBJ2-7|NA
TGTGCCAGCTCACGACGGACAGGGGACAGCGAGCAGTACTTC
CASSRRTGDSEQYF
>TRBV2|NA|TRBJ1-2|NA
TGTGCCAGCAGTGAAGGCCACAACTATGGCTACACCTTC
CASSEGHNYGYTF
>TRBV18|TRBD2|TRBJ2-5|NA
TGTGCCAGCTCACCAAATCCTCTAGCGGGAGAGACCCAGTACTTC
CASSPNPLAGETQYF
>TRBV4-1|NA|TRBJ2-7|NA
TGCGCCAGCAGCCAACTAGCCCGGGGTAAGCCCTACGAGCAGTACTTC
CASSQLARGKPYEQYF
>TRBV7-3|NA|TRBJ1-1|NA
TGTGCCAGCAGCTTATTCCTGAACACTGAAGCTTTCTTT
CASSLFLNTEAFF
>TRBV11-1|TRBD1|TRBJ2-1|few
TGTGCCAGCAGCTTAAGGCGGACAGGGGGCTACAATGAGCAGTTCTTC
CASSLRRTGGYNEQFF
>TRBV29-1|TRBD1|TRBJ2-6|once
TGCAGCGTAGGGGACAGGGGTCCCCCTGGGGCCAACGTCCTGACTTTC
CSVGDRGPPGANVLTF
>TRBV19|NA|TRBJ2-3|NA
TGTGCCAGTAATCCCGGAGGGGGTACAGATACGCAGTATTTT
CASNPGGGTDTQYF
>TRBV28|NA|TRBJ1-4|NA
TGTGCCAGCAGTCCGGTCCAGGCTGAAAAACTGTTTTTT
CASSPVQAEKLFF
>TRBV30|NA|TRBJ1-5|NA
TGTGCCTGGAGTGCCCTTCAGGGTCAGCCCCAGCATTTT
CAWSALQGQPQHF
>TRBV7-2|TRBD2|TRBJ2-7|NA
TGTGCCAGCAGCTTAGGGCCCCCGGGAGGGGGAGGGTACGAGCAGTACTTC
CASSLGPPGGGGYEQYF
>TRBV6-1|NA|TRBJ2-3|NA
TGTGCCAGCAGTGAAGTGGGGGACGCGTCTAGCACAGATACGCAGTATTTT
CASSEVGDASSTDTQYF
>TRBV2|NA|TRBJ2-2|NA
TGTGCCAGCAGTCCTGACAGTCCCGGGGAGCTGTTTTTT
CASSPDSPGELFF
>TRBV5-1|NA|TRBJ1-1|once
TGCGCCAGCAGCCTGGGGACATTGAACACTGAAGCTTTCTTT
CASSLGTLNTEAFF
>TRBV3-1/TRBV3-2|TRBD2|TRBJ2-7|NA
TGTGCCAGCAGCCAAGGGGCGGGGACTACTCTCTCCTACGAGCAGTACTTC
CASSQGAGTTLSYEQYF
>TRBV7-2|TRBD1|TRBJ2-5|few
TGTGCCAGCACTCTCCAGACAGGGGGCGCCGAGACCCAGTACTTC
CASTLQTGGAETQYF
>TRBV27|NA|TRBJ1-6|NA
TGTGCCAGCAGTTTAGGGCGATCCTATAATTCACCCCTCCACTTT
CASSLGRSYNSPLHF
>TRBV19|NA|TRBJ1-5|once
TGTGCCAGCTCAGACGCTCCCAGAGGGAGCAATCAGCCCCAGCATTTT
CASSDAPRGSNQPQHF
>TRBV3-1/TRBV3-2|NA|TRBJ2-1|NA
TGTGCCAGCAGCCATGGAGAGGGCGGCTACAATGAGCAGTTCTTC
CASSHGEGGYNEQFF
>TRBV7-2|NA|TRBJ1-1|NA
TGTGCCAGCAGCTTAGGACAGAGTAACACTGAAGCTTTCTTT
CASSLGQSNTEAFF
>TRBV12-3/TRBV12-4|NA|TRBJ2-1|once
TGTGCCAGCAGTTTGGGTTTAGGCAATGAGCAGTTCTTC
CASSLGLGNEQFF
>TRBV19|NA|TRBJ2-7|NA
TGTGCCAGTAGCGATTGGACAGTCCCCTACGAGCAGTACTTC
CASSDWTVPYEQYF
>TRBV7-2|NA|TRBJ1-5|NA
TGTGCCAGCAGCTATTCAAATAGCAATCAGCCCCAGCATTTT
CASSYSNSNQPQHF
>TRBV7-3|NA|TRBJ1-1|NA
TGTGCCAGCAGCTCCTACCCGACAGACACTGAAGCTTTCTTT
CASSSYPTDTEAFF
>TRBV9|TRBD2|TRBJ2-3|NA
TGTGCCAGCAGCGTAAGCGGGAGTAAGACAGATACGCAGTATTTT
CASSVSGSKTDTQYF
>TRBV28|NA|TRBJ2-3|NA
TGTGCCAGCGGCTGGAGACAGGCTAGCACAGATACGCAGTATTTT
CASGWRQASTDTQYF
>TRBV6-5|NA|TRBJ1-3|NA
TGTGCCAGCAGACCCGGGACATACTCTGGAAACACCATATATTTT
CASRPGTYSGNTIYF
>TRBV6-2/TRBV6-3|NA|TRBJ2-3|NA
TGTGCCAGCAGTACTCCGGGAGTTTGGACAGATACGCAGTATTTT
CASSTPGVWTDTQYF
>TRBV11-1|TRBD1|TRBJ2-1|NA
TGTGCCAGCAGCTTGCGAACAGGGGGCTACTACAATGAGCAGTTCTTC
CASSLRTGGYYNEQFF
>TRBV23-1|TRBD1|TRBJ1-2|NA
TGCGCCAGCAGTCGGGACAGGGTCTATGGCTACACCTTC
CASSRDRVYGYTF
>TRBV28|NA|TRBJ2-1|few
TGTGCCAGCAGCCCGGGCGGTGTCGGGAATAAGCAGTTCTTC
CASSPGGVGNKQFF
>TRBV7-9|NA|TRBJ1-4|NA
TGTGCCAGCAGCTTAGGACAGCCCAATGAAAAACTGTTTTTT
CASSLGQPNEKLFF
>TRBV7-9|NA|TRBJ1-1|NA
TGTGCCAGCAGCAGGGATGCTGGGTCTGAAGCTTTCTTT
CASSRDAGSEAFF
>TRBV5-5|NA|TRBJ2-1|NA
TGTGCCAGCAGCAATGGGACGGGCTGGAATGAGCAGTTCTTC
CASSNGTGWNEQFF
>TRBV24-1|TRBD1|TRBJ2-7|once
TGTGCCACCAGCGCCGGGACAGGGACGGGGGCTCTCTACGAGCAGTACTTC
CATSAGTGTGALYEQYF
>TRBV28|NA|TRBJ2-4|NA
TGTGCCAGCAAGGTTCGGACACTAGCCAAAAACATTCAGTACTTC
CASKVRTLAKNIQYF
>TRBV30|NA|TRBJ2-7|NA
TGTGCCTGGCGGGGGAGCCGCGAGGGAGAGCAGTACTTC
CAWRGSREGEQYF
>TRBV20-1|NA|TRBJ1-5|NA
TGCAGTGCTAGTGGGGCAGGGGAGGCCGGTCAGCCCCAGCATTTT
CSASGAGEAGQPQHF
>TRBV20-1|NA|TRBJ2-5|NA
TGCAGTGCTAGTCAACAGTGGGAGACCCAGTACTTC
CSASQQWETQYF
>TRBV19|TRBD2|TRBJ2-1|once
TGTGCCAGTAGTATCGGACTAGCGGGAGTCAGTGAGCAGTTCTTC
CASSIGLAGVSEQFF
>TRBV7-9|NA|TRBJ2-3|NA
TGTGCCATTAGCACGGGGGCCACAGATACGCAGTATTTT
CAISTGATDTQYF
>TRBV27|TRBD1|TRBJ2-4|NA
TGTGCCAGCAGTTTTATGGGACAGGGGGCCAAAAACATTCAGTACTTC
CASSFMGQGAKNIQYF
>TRBV5-1|NA|TRBJ1-1|once
TGCGCCAGCAGCTTGGGAGTGAACACTGAAGCTTTCTTT
CASSLGVNTEAFF
>TRBV4-2|NA|TRBJ2-7|NA
TGTGCCAGCAGCCAAGACAGGGCCGGCGAGCAGTACTTC
CASSQDRAGEQYF
>TRBV19|TRBD2|TRBJ2-1|NA
TGTGCCAGTAGTATAGATGGGACTAGCTTTACCCGTGGCTCCTACAATGAGCAGTTCTTC
CASSIDGTSFTRGSYNEQFF
>TRBV5-6|NA|TRBJ2-7|NA
TGTGCCAGCAGCGGTCTTCGCGGGCGGGCAAGGGCCTCCTACGAGCAGTACTTC
CASSGLRGRARASYEQYF
>TRBV5-1|NA|TRBJ2-2|NA
TGCGCCAGCAGCTTGGATGGCAGACCCACCGGGGAGCTGTTTTTT
CASSLDGRPTGELFF
>TRBV5-6|TRBD2|TRBJ2-5|few
TGTGCCAGCAGCTTACGAGCGGGAATTGTGGAGACCCAGTACTTC
CASSLRAGIVETQYF
>TRBV5-1|NA|TRBJ2-7|NA
TGCGCCAGCAGCTTGAGGGGCCACGAGCAGTACTTC
CASSLRGHEQYF